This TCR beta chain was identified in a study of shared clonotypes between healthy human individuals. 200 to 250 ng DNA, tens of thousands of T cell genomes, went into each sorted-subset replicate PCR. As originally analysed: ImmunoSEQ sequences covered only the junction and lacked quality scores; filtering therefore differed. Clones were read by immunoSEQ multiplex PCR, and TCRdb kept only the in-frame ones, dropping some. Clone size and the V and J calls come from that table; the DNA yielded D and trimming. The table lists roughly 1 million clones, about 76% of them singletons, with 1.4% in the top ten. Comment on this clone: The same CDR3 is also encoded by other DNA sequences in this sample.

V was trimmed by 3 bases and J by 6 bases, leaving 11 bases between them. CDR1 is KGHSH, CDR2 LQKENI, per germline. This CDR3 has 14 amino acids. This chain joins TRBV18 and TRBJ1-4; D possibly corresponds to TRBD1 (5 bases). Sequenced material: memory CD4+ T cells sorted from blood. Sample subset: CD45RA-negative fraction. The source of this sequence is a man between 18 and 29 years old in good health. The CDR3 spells CASSPQGGDEKLFF. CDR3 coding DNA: TGTGCCAGCTCACCTCAGGGAGGAGATGAAAAACTGTTTTTT.